Here is one TCR beta chain with its context. Its antigen is still unknown. V shed 5 bases and J shed 6 bases, with 17 bases lying between them. The CDR3 is 13 residues long. Germline V CDR1 and CDR2: DFQATT, SNEGSKA (reference sequence). Alongside a J-beta primer mix, a sample-barcoded 5' primer served in a second PCR lasting roughly 7 to 11 cycles. Per-sample output comprised a minimum of 2.5 million paired-end reads containing CDR3. Using its own MiXCR run on the 5' RACE reads, TCRdb lists one record per CDR3 protein. The table records about 570,000 distinct CDR3 sequences, 27% of them present only once. The data belong to a study of blood T cells in healthy people across ages. About the study: Capture via template switching afforded approximately one barcoded beta molecule per two T cells. Study-wide findings and caveats: A strong correlation between TCR beta diversity and naive T cell percentage was seen.

The V call is TRBV20-1, the J call TRBJ2-7; a weak D match, TRBD1 (5 bases). This clonotype was obtained from a woman in her sixties or seventies in good health. Sequencing input: blood. CDR3 nucleotide sequence: TGCAGTGCTCGCGGCAGGGCCATAATCGAGCAGTACTTC. This encodes CSARGRAIIEQYF.